The present T cell receptor (beta chain) was sequenced within a study of human thymus T cells. Whole-study findings and limits: Thymic and blood repertoires showed apparently biased V and J gene usage.

Thymus was obtained from resections taken during corrective heart surgery. Infants, healthy and Finnish, who were having corrective surgery for congenital heart defects served as donors. TCRdb keeps only in-frame clones here, not all; method: immunoSEQ multiplex PCR. This sample has about 78,000 clones, with roughly 96% found just once. V lost 5 bases to trimming and J lost 0 bases, with 10 bases between them. The CDR3 length is 14 residues. CDR1 MNHNY and CDR2 SVGAGI come from the germline V gene (reference sequence). This clone was recorded only once. What it recognizes is unknown. Material for sequencing was thymus tissue. The sequence came from a boy under two years old with a congenital heart defect but otherwise immunologically healthy. The rearrangement uses TRBV6-6 and TRBJ1-1; D is unclear. CDR3 region: CASSLQRVNTEAFF. The CDR3 region has the DNA TGTGCCAGCAGTCTGCAAAGGGTGAACACTGAAGCTTTCTTT.